This T cell receptor (beta chain) was obtained from a study of identical twins. The CDR3 consists of 14 residues. Trimming stripped 6 bases from V and 3 bases from J, with 18 bases between. The V gene's germline CDR1 is DFQATT and CDR2 SNEGSKA (reference sequence). Study-wide results and limits: Conclusions leaned on cross-sectional statistical analysis and did not track the same donors over time.

TCRdb fed the 5' RACE reads into MiXCR, producing one record per CDR3 protein. The sample comprises a few hundred thousand distinct CDR3 sequences, 9% to 10% of which are singletons, and roughly 3% rests with the top ten. In regard to this clonotype: Its antigen remains unknown.

These data were likewise used in another study, on yellow fever vaccine responses in identical twins.

This sequence was found in a woman between 18 and 30 years old in good health. V is TRBV20-1 and J is TRBJ2-7; D unclear. The sample consisted of PBMCs. The CDR3 loop reads CSATTVDVYYEQYF. The CDR3 nucleotides read TGCAGTGCGACGACCGTAGATGTTTACTACGAGCAGTACTTC.